This T cell receptor (beta chain) was obtained from a study of shared clonotypes between healthy human individuals. Study-wide background: Three plates were used per donor for CD4 naive, three for CD4 memory, two for CD8 naive and one for CD8 memory.

The CDR3 is made up of 14 amino acids. Germline CDR1 and CDR2: SGDLS and YYNGEE. Trimming left V 3 bases short and J 5 bases short, with 11 bases between. General study results and limits: Across subsets, estimated richness was generally greater for naive than for memory populations. Owing to a small donor count, the genetic and exposure-history diversity represented was limited. A handful of donors showed sharing of approximately 5% of naive CD4 clonotypes.

A word on this clone: Its antigen is as yet unknown.

Positively selected for CCR7, the CD45RO-negative cells used as naive CD8 cells excluded terminally differentiated effector memory CD45RA+ cells. Assay used: immunoSEQ multiplex PCR; TCRdb lists only in-frame clones, some missing. The table lists around 2.1 million clones, just over 90% of them singletons. V gene TRBV9 combines with J gene TRBJ1-4; no firm D call. Sample: naive CD8+ T cells from PBMCs. The sequence was collected from a young man in good health. Some clones in this sample may be carry-over from other donors' samples. The CDR3: CASSETGSNEKLFF. The CDR3 DNA sequence: TGTGCCAGCAGCGAAACGGGCTCCAATGAAAAACTGTTTTTT.